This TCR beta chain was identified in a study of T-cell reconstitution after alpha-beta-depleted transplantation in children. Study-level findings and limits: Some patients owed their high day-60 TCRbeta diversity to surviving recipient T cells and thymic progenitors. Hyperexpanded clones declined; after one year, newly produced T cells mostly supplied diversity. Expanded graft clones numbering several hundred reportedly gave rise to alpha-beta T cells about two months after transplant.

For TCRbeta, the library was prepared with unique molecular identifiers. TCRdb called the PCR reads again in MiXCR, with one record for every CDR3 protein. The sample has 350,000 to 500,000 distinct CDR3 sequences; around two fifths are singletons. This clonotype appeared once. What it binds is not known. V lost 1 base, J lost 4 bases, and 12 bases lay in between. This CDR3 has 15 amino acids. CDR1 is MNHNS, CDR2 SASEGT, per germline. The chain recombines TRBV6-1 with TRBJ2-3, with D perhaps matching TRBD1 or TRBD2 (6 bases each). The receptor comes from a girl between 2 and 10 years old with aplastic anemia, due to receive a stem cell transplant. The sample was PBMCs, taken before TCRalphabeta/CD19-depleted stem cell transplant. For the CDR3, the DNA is TGTGCCAGCAGTGAAGATGGGGGGCGCGCAGATACGCAGTATTTT. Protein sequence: CASSEDGGRADTQYF.